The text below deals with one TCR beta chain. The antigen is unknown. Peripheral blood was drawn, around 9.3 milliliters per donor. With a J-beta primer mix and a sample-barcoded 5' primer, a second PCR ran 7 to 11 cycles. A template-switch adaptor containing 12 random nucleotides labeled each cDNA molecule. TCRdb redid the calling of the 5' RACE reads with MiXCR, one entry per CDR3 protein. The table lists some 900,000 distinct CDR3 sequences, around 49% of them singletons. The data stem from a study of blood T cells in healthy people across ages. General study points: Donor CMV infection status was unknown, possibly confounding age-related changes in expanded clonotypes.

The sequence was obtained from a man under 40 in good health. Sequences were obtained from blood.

In nucleotides, the CDR3 is TGCGCCAGCAGCCAGGACCCAGGGAACGAGCAGTACTTC. This encodes CASSQDPGNEQYF. This chain links TRBV4-1 with TRBJ2-7; TRBD1 might be the D (5 bases). Germline V gene lookup returns CDR1 MGHRA and CDR2 YSYEKL. The CDR3 totals 13 residues. V shed 3 bases and J shed 5 bases, with 11 bases lying between them.